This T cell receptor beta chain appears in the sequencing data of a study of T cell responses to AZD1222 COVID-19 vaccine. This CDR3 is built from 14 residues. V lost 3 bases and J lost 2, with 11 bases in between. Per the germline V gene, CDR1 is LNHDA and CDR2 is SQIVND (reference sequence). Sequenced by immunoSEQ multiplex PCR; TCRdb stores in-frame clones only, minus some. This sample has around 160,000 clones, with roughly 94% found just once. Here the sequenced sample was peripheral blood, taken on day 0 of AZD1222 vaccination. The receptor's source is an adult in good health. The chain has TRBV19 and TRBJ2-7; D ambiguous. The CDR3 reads CASSILGGPYEQYF. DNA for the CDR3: TGTGCCAGTAGTATCCTGGGCGGACCCTACGAGCAGTACTTC.